What follows are 10 T cell receptor beta chains derived from one specimen sequenced in a study of beta chain features in type 1 diabetes. Their target antigens are unknown. Expressed TCRB transcripts were sequenced after all isolated RNA was converted to cDNA. Clones were read by immunoSEQ multiplex PCR, and TCRdb kept only the in-frame ones, dropping some. The table has 300,000 to 350,000 clones, approximately 13% seen once. Study conclusions and caveats: Shorter TCRB CDR3s, moderately but significantly so, were found in Type 1 diabetes patients in all four CD4+ subsets.

Material for sequencing was naive CD4+ T cells from blood. The receptors stem from a woman younger than 30 with type 1 diabetes.

This chain uses TRBV7-9 with TRBJ2-7, with D possibly being TRBD2 (6 bases). Germline-derived CDR1 and CDR2 are SEHNR and FQNEAQ (reference sequence). The CDR3 covers 13 residues. Trimming stripped 5 bases from V and 3 bases from J, with 11 bases between. The CDR3 bases are TGTGCCAGCAGCCAGGGACTGATCTACGAGCAGTACTTC. Encoded protein: CASSQGLIYEQYF.

CDR3 nucleotide sequence: TGCGCCAGCAGCTCCACCCCGGTTCAAGAGACCCAGTACTTC. Translating gives CASSSTPVQETQYF. This chain uses TRBV5-1 with TRBJ2-5; D unresolved. CDR1 and CDR2 (germline): SGHRS, YFSETQ. Trimming removed 3 bases at V and 2 bases at J, with 11 bases between. This CDR3 region has 14 residues.

This clone has only a few counts. The rearrangement links TRBV14 to TRBJ2-1; 9 bases match TRBD2. This CDR3 is 12 amino acids long. With V trimmed by 4 bases and J by 16 bases, 8 bases remained unmatched. Germline V lookup: CDR1 SGHDN, CDR2 FVKESK. CDR3 DNA sequence: TGTGCCAGCAGCCGCAGCGGGAGGCTGGCATTCTTC. As protein: CASSRSGRLAFF.

The chain is built from TRBV10-3 and TRBJ1-1; 8 bases agree with TRBD1. The ends lost 4 bases at V and 8 bases at J; junction bases unmatched: 3. Germline CDR1 reads ENHRY; CDR2 reads SYGVKD. This CDR3 is built from 12 residues. The CDR3 here is CAISGTGGEAFF. CDR3 in DNA: TGTGCCATCAGTGGAACAGGGGGAGAAGCTTTCTTT.

The J gene is TRBJ2-5, the V gene TRBV7-2, with 13 positions matching TRBD2. The V segment lost 2 bases and the J segment 5 bases; nucleotides outside the gene matches: 2. This CDR3 comprises 15 residues. Germline V gene data show CDR1 as SGHTA and CDR2 as FQGNSA. The CDR3 sequence is CASSLRTSGSETQYF. The CDR3 nucleotides read TGTGCCAGCAGCTTACGGACTAGCGGGAGTGAGACCCAGTACTTC.

This chain uses TRBV5-1 with TRBJ2-1; 9 nucleotides agree with TRBD2. From germline, CDR1 is SGHRS and CDR2 YFSETQ. The CDR3 runs to 14 residues. V was pared by 4 bases and J by 9 bases, with 8 bases of the junction left unmatched. The CDR3 DNA reads as TGCGCCAGCAGCCCTAGCGGGATGGGGGGTGAGCAGTTCTTC. This codes for CASSPSGMGGEQFF.

This clone has only a few counts. The V and J genes are TRBV9 and TRBJ2-5, with D maybe TRBD2 (5 bases). Germline V CDR1 and CDR2: SGDLS, YYNGEE. This CDR3 spans 16 amino acids. Between the trimmed V and J ends, which lost 4 bases and 1 base, there was a span of 17 bases. This chain's CDR3 is CASSLRSGPFQETQYF. CDR3 nucleotide sequence: TGTGCCAGCAGCCTCCGGAGCGGTCCATTCCAAGAGACCCAGTACTTC.

This clone was picked up a small number of times. This sequence joins TRBV18 and TRBJ2-1; 7 bases line up with TRBD2. The CDR3 length is 16 residues. Germline CDR1 KGHSH, CDR2 LQKENI. The ends lost 4 bases at V and 5 bases at J; junction bases unmatched: 11. The CDR3 here is CASSLGTTQLNNEQFF. CDR3 sequence (DNA): TGTGCCAGCTCACTCGGGACTACCCAACTAAACAATGAGCAGTTCTTC.

This clone showed up just a few times. The chain uses TRBV19 and TRBJ2-3; the match to TRBD2 covers 7 bases. V trimming: 6 bases; J trimming: 1 base; junction bases outside the gene matches: 1. CDR3 length equals 13 residues. Germline V lookup: CDR1 LNHDA, CDR2 SQIVND (reference sequence). The CDR3 sequence is CASRGGGTDTQYF. Written as DNA, the CDR3 is TGTGCCAGTAGGGGAGGGGGCACAGATACGCAGTATTTT.

This clone has only a few counts. Because the CDR3's place on the DNA is in doubt, the DNA is left out and the CDR3 is given as listed by TCRdb. The chain recombines TRBV25-1 with TRBJ1-1; whether TRBD1, the table's D call, matches the DNA was not checked. The germline CDR1 and CDR2 sequences are MGHDK and SYGVNS. From its first to its last residue, the CDR3 has 14 amino acids. The CDR3 region is CASSTSTGVGRAFF.